These 30 T cell receptor beta chains were all obtained from the same sample, sequenced in a study of vaccination effects on CD4 cells after COVID-19. Following a roughly 11-day culture, CD4+ T cells were purified. The person had a PCR-confirmed SARS-CoV-2 infection during March to December 2020. It was two doses of either the BNT162b2 or mRNA-1273 vaccine that participants received. No antigen is known for these receptors. TCRdb's table, derived via immunoSEQ multiplex PCR, lists solely in-frame clones and lacks some. Among 35,000 to 55,000 clones listed, over 60% were seen once. The source was CD4+ T cells from PBMCs cultured without peptide, collected after COVID-19 vaccination. Source of these receptors: a human donor who had a prior SARS-CoV-2 infection.

This chain links TRBV11-2 with TRBJ2-6; D perhaps matches TRBD1 (5 bases). The germline V gene encodes CDR1 SGHAT and CDR2 FQNNGV. Trimming stripped 5 bases from V and 2 bases from J, with 19 bases between. The CDR3 is 18 residues long. The CDR3 loop reads CASSPGRAGSPGANVLTF. For the CDR3, the DNA is TGTGCCAGCAGCCCGGGCAGGGCAGGCTCCCCTGGGGCCAACGTCCTGACTTTC.

This sequence joins TRBV7-2 and TRBJ2-5; D could derive from TRBD1 or TRBD2 (5 bases each). Trimming pared 2 bases from V and 5 bases from J, leaving 9 bases between. The CDR3 has 13 amino acids. Looked up from germline, CDR1 is SGHTA and CDR2 is FQGNSA. CDR3 amino acids: CASSLRRGETQYF. CDR3 DNA sequence: TGTGCCAGCAGCTTACGACGGGGCGAGACCCAGTACTTC.

The V call is TRBV7-2, the J call TRBJ2-5, with 10 bases lining up with TRBD2. V was pared by 5 bases and J by 9 bases, with 15 bases of the junction left unmatched. CDR3 size: 16 residues. Germline-derived CDR1 and CDR2 are SGHTA and FQGNSA. CDR3 sequence reads: CASSATQRGGSGPQYF. As DNA, the CDR3 is TGTGCCAGCAGCGCAACTCAGCGGGGGGGGTCAGGTCCCCAGTACTTC.

V gene TRBV30 combines with J gene TRBJ2-7; 10 bases agree with TRBD1. This CDR3 spans 14 amino acids. CDR1 is GTSNPN and CDR2 is SVGIG in the germline V gene (reference sequence). V gave up 0 bases and J gave up 3 bases; unmatched junction bases: 2. CDR3 loop: CAWSVGDRGYEQYF. CDR3 in DNA: TGTGCCTGGAGTGTGGGGGACAGGGGCTACGAGCAGTACTTC.

The rearrangement uses TRBV3-1 (or the pseudogene TRBV3-2) and TRBJ1-2; no firm D call. This CDR3 contains 14 residues. Trimming removed 4 bases at V and 2 bases at J, with 11 bases between. Germline lookup yields CDR1 LGHDT and CDR2 YNNKEL (reference sequence). The DNA of the CDR3 is TGTGCCAGCAGCCCTGACGGGTGGAACTATGGCTACACCTTC. This sequence encodes CASSPDGWNYGYTF.

The rearrangement uses TRBV2 and TRBJ1-1; D possibly corresponds to TRBD1 (6 bases). The CDR3 consists of 14 residues. Germline CDR1 reads SNHLY; CDR2 reads FYNNEI. V was trimmed by 2 bases and J by 7 bases, leaving 14 bases between them. CDR3 in amino acids: CASSERTATFEAFF. For the CDR3, the DNA is TGTGCCAGCAGTGAAAGGACAGCAACATTTGAAGCTTTCTTT.

The chain joins TRBV9 to TRBJ2-1; either TRBD1 or TRBD2 may supply D (5 bases each). Trimming left V 0 bases short and J 8 bases short, with 9 bases between. Germline V gene lookup returns CDR1 SGDLS and CDR2 YYNGEE. The CDR3 has 13 residues. CDR3 in DNA: TGTGCCAGCAGCGTAGCTCGAGGGGATGAGCAGTTCTTC. It codes for CASSVARGDEQFF.

V is TRBV15 and J is TRBJ2-5; 7 bases are shared with TRBD2. After removal of 0 bases from V and 5 bases from J, the junction contained 9 bases not matched to a gene. Germline V gives CDR1 LNHNV, CDR2 YYDKDF (reference sequence). This CDR3 region has 16 residues. Here the CDR3 DNA reads TGTGCCACCAGCAGAGATTGGCAGCGGGATGGCGAGACCCAGTACTTC. This translates into CATSRDWQRDGETQYF.

This clone was seen a few times. The J gene is TRBJ2-7, the V gene TRBV2; the D gene is possibly TRBD2 (5 bases). The CDR3 is made up of 16 amino acids. CDR1 and CDR2 (germline): SNHLY, FYNNEI. Trimming took off 4 bases at V and 1 base at J, with 17 bases between the two ends. The CDR3 is CASSAVMWRSSYEQYF. In DNA form, the CDR3 reads TGTGCCAGCAGTGCTGTTATGTGGAGGTCGTCCTACGAGCAGTACTTC.

The gene calls are TRBV2 and TRBJ2-3; TRBD2 aligns across 10 bases. V was pared by 6 bases and J by 12 bases, with 18 bases of the junction left unmatched. This CDR3 is 16 amino acids long. Germline CDR1 is SNHLY and CDR2 is FYNNEI. DNA of the CDR3: TGTGCCAGCAGCCCCCTCGGTGGACTAGCGGAACTAAGACAGTATTTT. Amino acids: CASSPLGGLAELRQYF. Using reference TRBV2 and TRBJ2-3 for the parts outside the CDR3, the full variable domain is EPEVTQTPSHQVTQMGQEVILRCVPISNHLYFYWYRQILGQKVEFLVSFYNNEISEKSEIFDDQFSVERPDGSNFTLKIRSTKLEDSAMYFCASSPLGGLAELRQYFGPGTRLTVL.

This chain links TRBV6-5 with TRBJ1-1; D gene ambiguous. Germline CDR1 reads MNHEY; CDR2 reads SVGAGI. This CDR3 has 13 residues. Trimming cost V 7 bases and J 4 bases, with 13 bases left between them. The CDR3 spells CASKLLGGTEAFF. The CDR3 coding sequence is TGTGCCAGCAAGTTACTCGGCGGCACTGAAGCTTTCTTT.

The V call is TRBV5-6, the J call TRBJ1-4; weak D call: TRBD1 (6 bases). Germline V gene lookup returns CDR1 SGHDT and CDR2 YYEEEE. Trimming took off 0 bases at V and 2 bases at J, with 17 bases between the two ends. The CDR3 covers 18 residues. The CDR3 DNA is TGTGCCAGCAGCTTGGGTTTTGGAGCGGACAGTACTAATGAAAAACTGTTTTTT. The encoded protein is CASSLGFGADSTNEKLFF.

The chain combines TRBV11-3 with TRBJ2-2, with D possibly TRBD2 on 5 matching bases. The CDR3 totals 15 residues. V was clipped by 5 bases and J by 4 bases, with 14 bases between them. CDR1 SGHNT and CDR2 YENEEA come from the germline V gene. The DNA for the CDR3 is TGTGCCAGCAGCCCGCGGGTCCCTTCCACCGGGGAGCTGTTTTTT. Residues: CASSPRVPSTGELFF.

The rearrangement links TRBV24-1 to TRBJ1-4; D not resolved. Germline CDR1 reads KGHDR; CDR2 reads SFDVKD. The CDR3 length is 13 residues. V was pared by 5 bases and J by 8 bases, with 11 bases between. In nucleotides, the CDR3 is TGTGCCACCAGTGGAATCCCGGAGGAAAAACTGTTTTTT. Its translation: CATSGIPEEKLFF.

The chain combines TRBV11-3 with TRBJ2-7, with 7 bases lining up with TRBD2. After removal of 3 bases from V and 4 bases from J, the junction contained 9 bases not matched to a gene. The CDR3 sequence is 15 residues long. Germline V CDR1 and CDR2: SGHNT, YENEEA. This chain's CDR3 is CASSFGRSLRYEQYF. CDR3 DNA sequence: TGTGCCAGCAGCTTCGGGAGGTCCCTAAGGTACGAGCAGTACTTC.

This clone was seen a few times. V gene TRBV5-1 combines with J gene TRBJ2-5; 8 bases align to TRBD2. Looked up from germline, CDR1 is SGHRS and CDR2 is YFSETQ. This CDR3 is 16 amino acids long. J gave up 5 bases and V 0 bases, and 9 bases lay outside the gene matches. The chain's CDR3 is CASSLAVGSGVETQYF. CDR3 DNA sequence: TGCGCCAGCAGCTTGGCGGTGGGTAGCGGGGTTGAGACCCAGTACTTC.

This clone was picked up a small number of times. The chain has TRBV4-1 and TRBJ1-1; 9 bases agree with TRBD1. The CDR3 extends over 15 amino acids. The V gene end was trimmed by 0 bases and the J gene end by 12 bases; junction bases not matched to a gene: 11. Germline V gene data show CDR1 as MGHRA and CDR2 as YSYEKL. The DNA of the CDR3 is TGCGCCAGCAGCCAAGATTCGATCCAGACAGGGGGATCTTTCTTT. It encodes CASSQDSIQTGGSFF.

The chain joins TRBV18 to TRBJ2-1; TRBD2 matches 15 bases. V shed 2 bases and J 10 bases; nucleotides not matched to a gene: 3. From germline, CDR1 is KGHSH and CDR2 LQKENI. This CDR3 contains 15 residues. The CDR3 reads CASSPFGTSGREQFF. The CDR3 coding sequence is TGTGCCAGCTCACCATTTGGGACTAGCGGGAGGGAGCAGTTCTTC.

The chain combines TRBV6-1 with TRBJ2-1; D is unclear. CDR3 length: 14 amino acids. The germline V and J ends were trimmed by 3 bases and 7 bases, with 13 bases remaining between them. Germline V gene lookup returns CDR1 MNHNS and CDR2 SASEGT. CDR3 region: CASSDSLFLNEQFF. In DNA, the CDR3 is TGTGCCAGCAGTGATAGCCTATTTCTGAATGAGCAGTTCTTC.

The J gene is TRBJ2-3, the V gene TRBV5-4; 14 nucleotides agree with TRBD2. The CDR3 spans 17 residues. V was clipped by 0 bases and J by 2 bases; unmatched bases: 2. In germline, CDR1 is SGHNT, CDR2 YYREEE (reference sequence). In DNA form, the CDR3 reads TGTGCCAGCAGCTTGGGGGGACTAGCGGGAGTCACAGATACGCAGTATTTT. Translated: CASSLGGLAGVTDTQYF.

This CDR3 reads CAISDWIGQETQYF. CDR3 DNA sequence: TGTGCCATCAGTGATTGGATCGGCCAAGAGACCCAGTACTTC. The rearrangement joins TRBV10-3 to TRBJ2-5; D gene uncertain. Germline CDR1 and CDR2: ENHRY and SYGVKD. V was shortened by 3 bases and J by 1 base, with 9 bases between the two germline ends. This CDR3 contains 14 residues.

This rearrangement joins TRBV5-1 to TRBJ1-2; D may be TRBD1 (5 bases). V shed 0 bases and J shed 4 bases, with 10 bases lying between them. The germline gives CDR1 SGHRS, CDR2 YFSETQ. This CDR3 spans 14 amino acids. CDR3 sequence (DNA): TGCGCCAGCAGCTTGGAGGGACCCGCCTATGGCTACACCTTC. It yields the protein CASSLEGPAYGYTF.

CDR3 amino acids: CASSSGFFNQPQHF. The CDR3 bases are TGTGCCAGCAGTTCCGGGTTTTTTAATCAGCCCCAGCATTTT. The chain is built from TRBV28 and TRBJ1-5; no firm D call. CDR3 size: 14 residues. Deletions cut 4 bases from V and 4 bases from J, with 11 bases between. The germline gives CDR1 MDHEN, CDR2 SYDVKM.

The rearrangement links TRBV7-2 to TRBJ2-7, with a weak D call TRBD2 (5 bases). This CDR3 is built from 14 residues. Germline CDR1 reads SGHTA; CDR2 reads FQGNSA. V lost 1 base and J lost 1, with 8 bases in between. The chain's CDR3 is CASSLVGSSYEQYF. In DNA form, the CDR3 reads TGTGCCAGCAGCTTAGTAGGGAGTTCCTACGAGCAGTACTTC.

This clone was counted a single time. This sequence joins TRBV7-9 and TRBJ2-7; D gene uncertain. Germline CDR1 reads SEHNR; CDR2 reads FQNEAQ (reference sequence). Trimming stripped 1 base from V and 0 bases from J, with 7 bases between. This CDR3 is built from 14 residues. Here the CDR3 reads CASSLGQASYEQYF. The CDR3 DNA sequence: TGTGCCAGCAGCTTAGGGCAGGCCTCCTACGAGCAGTACTTC.

The chain uses TRBV5-1 and TRBJ2-3; unclear D gene. Trimming cost V 2 bases and J 3 bases, with 10 bases left between them. This CDR3 has 14 residues. Germline V gene sequence: CDR1 SGHRS, CDR2 YFSETQ. CDR3 coding DNA: TGCGCCAGCAGCTTCCAGAGGAGTACAGATACGCAGTATTTT. Protein sequence: CASSFQRSTDTQYF. Drawing the rest from reference TRBV5-1 and TRBJ2-3, the complete variable domain is KAGVTQTPRYLIKTRGQQVTLSCSPISGHRSVSWYQQTPGQGLQFLFEYFSETQRNKGNFPGRFSGRQFSNSRSEMNVSTLELGDSALYLCASSFQRSTDTQYFGPGTRLTVL.

This clone came up a few times. The V call is TRBV6-5, the J call TRBJ1-6; D is uncertain. CDR3 length: 13 amino acids. Trimming took 0 bases from V and 7 from J, leaving 4 bases between them. Germline CDR1 and CDR2: MNHEY and SVGAGI. This CDR3 is CASSYSANSPLHF. DNA for the CDR3: TGTGCCAGCAGTTACTCTGCCAATTCACCCCTCCACTTT.

The V call is TRBV5-4, the J call TRBJ2-3; the D gene is possibly TRBD1 (5 bases). Germline-derived CDR1 and CDR2 are SGHNT and YYREEE (reference sequence). The CDR3 extends over 17 amino acids. The ends were cut back, 3 bases at V and 1 base at J, with 18 bases in the middle. DNA for the CDR3: TGTGCCAGCAGCTCCCCTTTCCGGCAGGGTGGCACAGATACGCAGTATTTT. The encoded protein is CASSSPFRQGGTDTQYF.

The chain carries TRBV6-5 and TRBJ2-2; the match to TRBD2 covers 7 bases. This CDR3 has 13 residues. CDR1 is MNHEY, CDR2 SVGAGI, per germline. Trimming cost V 8 bases and J 6 bases; bases outside gene matches: 6. This CDR3 is CASGLDGAGELFF. CDR3 bases: TGTGCCAGCGGACTAGACGGGGCCGGGGAGCTGTTTTTT.

The chain couples TRBV7-3 to TRBJ2-2; possibly TRBD1 or TRBD2 for D (5 bases each). Germline loops: CDR1 SGHTA, CDR2 FQGTGA. The V gene lost 2 bases and the J gene lost 4 bases, with 17 bases spanning the gap. This CDR3 has 17 amino acids. CDR3 sequence reads: CASSLGVGAGSTGELFF. The CDR3 DNA sequence: TGTGCCAGCAGCTTAGGTGTCGGGGCAGGGAGCACCGGGGAGCTGTTTTTT.